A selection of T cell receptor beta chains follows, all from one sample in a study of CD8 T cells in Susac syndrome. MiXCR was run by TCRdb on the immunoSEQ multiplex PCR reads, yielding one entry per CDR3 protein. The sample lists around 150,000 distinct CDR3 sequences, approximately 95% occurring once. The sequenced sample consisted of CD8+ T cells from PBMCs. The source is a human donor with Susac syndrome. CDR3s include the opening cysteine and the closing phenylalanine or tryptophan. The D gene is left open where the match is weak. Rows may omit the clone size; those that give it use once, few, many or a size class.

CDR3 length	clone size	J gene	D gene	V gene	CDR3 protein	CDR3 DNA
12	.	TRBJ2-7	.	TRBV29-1	CSVDEGSYEQYF	TGCAGCGTTGATGAGGGCAGCTACGAGCAGTACTTC
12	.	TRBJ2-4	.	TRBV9	CASSPPGGIQYF	TGTGCCAGCAGCCCTCCCGGGGGCATTCAGTACTTC
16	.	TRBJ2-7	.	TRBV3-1	CASSQDESGIDYEQYF	TGTGCCAGCAGCCAAGATGAATCCGGGATTGACTACGAGCAGTACTTC
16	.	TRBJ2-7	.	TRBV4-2	CASSQVAVGGSYEQYF	TGTGCCAGCAGCCAAGTGGCGGTCGGGGGCTCCTACGAGCAGTACTTC
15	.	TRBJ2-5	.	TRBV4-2	CASSQVTGVSETQYF	TGTGCCAGCAGCCAAGTTACGGGAGTTAGCGAGACCCAGTACTTC
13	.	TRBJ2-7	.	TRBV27	CASSLGFRADQYF	TGTGCCAGCAGTTTAGGGTTCAGGGCCGATCAGTACTTC
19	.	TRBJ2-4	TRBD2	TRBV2	CASSESSSGDILAKNIQYF	TGTGCCAGCAGTGAATCTTCTAGCGGGGACATTCTAGCCAAAAACATTCAGTACTTC
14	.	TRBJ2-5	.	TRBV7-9	CASSLTADQETQYF	TGTGCCAGCAGCTTAACGGCAGACCAAGAGACCCAGTACTTC
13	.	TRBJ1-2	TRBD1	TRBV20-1	CSAVTGGVRGYTF	TGCAGTGCTGTTACAGGGGGCGTAAGAGGCTACACCTTC
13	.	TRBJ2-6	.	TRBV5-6	CASSLFGANVLTF	TGTGCCAGCAGCTTGTTTGGGGCCAACGTCCTGACTTTC
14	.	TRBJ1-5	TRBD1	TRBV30	CAWQPTGVNQPQHF	TGTGCCTGGCAACCGACAGGGGTAAATCAGCCCCAGCATTTT
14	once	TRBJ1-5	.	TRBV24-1	CATSGTLSNQPQHF	TGTGCCACCAGTGGCACACTTAGCAATCAGCCCCAGCATTTT
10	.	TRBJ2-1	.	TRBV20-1	CSAPPPEQFF	TGCAGTGCTCCTCCCCCGGAGCAGTTCTTC
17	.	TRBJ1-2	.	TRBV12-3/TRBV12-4	CASSTQPRTDLNYGYTF	TGTGCCAGCAGTACTCAACCTAGGACAGATCTTAACTATGGCTACACCTTC
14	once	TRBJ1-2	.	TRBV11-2	CASSLGPGNYGYTF	TGTGCCAGCAGCTTAGGTCCAGGGAACTATGGCTACACCTTC
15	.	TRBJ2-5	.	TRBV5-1	CASSGPAGVMETQYF	TGCGCCAGCAGCGGACCAGCAGGGGTCATGGAGACCCAGTACTTC
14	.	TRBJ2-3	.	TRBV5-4	CASTHVGLTDTQYF	TGTGCCAGTACGCATGTAGGCTTGACAGATACGCAGTATTTT
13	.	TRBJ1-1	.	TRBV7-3	CASSLTLTGEAFF	TGTGCCAGCAGCTTAACGTTAACAGGTGAAGCTTTCTTT
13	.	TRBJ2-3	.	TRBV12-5	CASGLGGPDTQYF	TGTGCTAGTGGTTTGGGAGGACCAGATACGCAGTATTTT
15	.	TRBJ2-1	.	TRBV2	CASTASGLTYNEQFF	TGTGCCAGCACCGCCTCCGGGCTTACCTACAATGAGCAGTTCTTC
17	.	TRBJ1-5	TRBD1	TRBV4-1	CASSQQGGAGGNQPQHF	TGCGCCAGCAGCCAGCAGGGGGGAGCAGGGGGCAATCAGCCCCAGCATTTT
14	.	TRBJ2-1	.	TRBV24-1	CATVGTDSYNEQFF	TGTGCCACCGTTGGGACCGACTCCTACAATGAGCAGTTCTTC
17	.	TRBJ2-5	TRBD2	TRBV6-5	CASVPLSGSRFQETQYF	TGTGCCAGCGTTCCCTTGAGCGGGAGTCGGTTCCAAGAGACCCAGTACTTC
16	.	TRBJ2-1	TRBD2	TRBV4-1	CASSQGTSGRADEQFF	TGCGCCAGCAGCCAGGGGACTAGCGGGAGGGCCGATGAGCAGTTCTTC
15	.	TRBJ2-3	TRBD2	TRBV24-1	CATSSTSGSTDTQYF	TGTGCCACCAGCAGCACTAGCGGATCCACAGATACGCAGTATTTT
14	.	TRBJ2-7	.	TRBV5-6	CASSLAQSSYEQYF	TGTGCCAGCAGCTTGGCACAGAGCTCCTACGAGCAGTACTTC
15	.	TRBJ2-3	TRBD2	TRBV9	CASSVSGARADTQYF	TGTGCCAGCAGCGTAAGCGGGGCGAGGGCGGATACGCAGTATTTT
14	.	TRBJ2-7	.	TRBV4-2	CASSQVAGKNEQYF	TGTGCCAGCAGCCAAGTGGCAGGGAAGAACGAGCAGTACTTC
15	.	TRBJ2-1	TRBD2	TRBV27	CASNLPGLAGNEQFF	TGTGCCAGCAACCTCCCGGGACTAGCGGGGAATGAGCAGTTCTTC
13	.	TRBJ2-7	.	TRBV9	CASSAWEESEQYF	TGTGCCAGCAGCGCGTGGGAGGAGAGCGAGCAGTACTTC
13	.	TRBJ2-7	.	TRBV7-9	CASSLGSPGEQYF	TGTGCCAGCAGCTTAGGGTCTCCAGGGGAGCAGTACTTC
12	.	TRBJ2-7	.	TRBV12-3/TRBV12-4	CASSWGAYEQYF	TGTGCCAGCAGTTGGGGAGCCTACGAGCAGTACTTC
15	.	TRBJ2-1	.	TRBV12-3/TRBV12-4	CASSPWNLAGNEQFF	TGTGCCAGCAGTCCTTGGAACCTGGCAGGCAATGAGCAGTTCTTC